A selection of T cell receptor beta chains follows, all from one sample in a study of Ad26.COV2.S vaccination and SARS-CoV-2 variants. Sequencing used immunoSEQ multiplex PCR; TCRdb keeps in-frame clones, though not all of them. The sample has some 290,000 clones, roughly 86% seen once. Sequencing used peripheral blood, obtained in a trial of Ad26.COV2.S vaccine versus placebo. These receptors all stem from a person aged 18 to 59 who received the Ad26.COV2.S COVID-19 vaccine or a placebo. The CDR3 runs from the conserved cysteine through the conserved F or W. The D gene is left open where the match is weak. Some rows have no size entry. The others give once, few or many, or a class for an expanded clone.

size,V,D,J,DNA,CDR3
NA,TRBV6-1,NA,TRBJ1-2,TGTGCCAGCAGTGAAACCGTTCGGGGCGGCTACACCTTC,CASSETVRGGYTF
few,TRBV15,TRBD2,TRBJ2-5,TGTGCCACCAGCAGAGCAGCGGGGGGTCCAGAGACCCAGTACTTC,CATSRAAGGPETQYF
NA,TRBV30,NA,TRBJ1-4,TGTGCCTGGAACAGGCGGAATGAAAAACTGTTTTTT,CAWNRRNEKLFF
NA,TRBV18,NA,TRBJ1-5,TGTGCCAGCTCGCGCAACCGGGACCCCGCCTATCAGCCCCAGCATTTT,CASSRNRDPAYQPQHF
once,TRBV5-5,NA,TRBJ1-1,TGTGCCAGCAGCTTGCCAAAAACAGGGTTCACTGAAGCTTTCTTT,CASSLPKTGFTEAFF
few,TRBV6-6,TRBD1,TRBJ2-7,TGTGCCAGCAGTTACTCTGACAGGGAAGAGTACTTC,CASSYSDREEYF
once,TRBV30,NA,TRBJ1-3,TGTGCCTGTCTAAGGGAACAGGGATTGGACACCATATATTTT,CACLREQGLDTIYF
NA,TRBV3-1/TRBV3-2,NA,TRBJ2-5,TGTGCCAGCAACTCCCGGGGACAAGAGACCCAGTACTTC,CASNSRGQETQYF
NA,TRBV11-3,TRBD1,TRBJ2-3,TGTGCCAGCAGCCCGCAGGGGGCAACACAAGATACGCAGTATTTT,CASSPQGATQDTQYF
NA,TRBV9,NA,TRBJ2-2,TGTGCCAGCAGCGTCGGCGGAGTTAACACCGGGGAGCTGTTTTTT,CASSVGGVNTGELFF
NA,TRBV6-5,NA,TRBJ2-4,TGTGCCAGACCCCGGACCTACTGCAGCATTCAGTACTTC,CARPRTYCSIQYF
NA,TRBV2,NA,TRBJ2-7,TGTGCCAGCAGTGAATGGGGGACCAACTCCTACGAGCAGTACTTC,CASSEWGTNSYEQYF
NA,TRBV3-1/TRBV3-2,NA,TRBJ2-1,TGTGCCAGCAGCCAGAGGGCGGGGAGTCAGTTCTTC,CASSQRAGSQFF
NA,TRBV11-1,NA,TRBJ1-1,TGTGCCAGCAGCTTTGGGAGGGGGAAGAGGGACACTGAAGCTTTCTTT,CASSFGRGKRDTEAFF
NA,TRBV15,NA,TRBJ2-3,TGTGCCACCAGCACGCCCCGGGACAGCGGGTCTATTTTTGGCACAGATACGCAGTATTTT,CATSTPRDSGSIFGTDTQYF
NA,TRBV3-1/TRBV3-2,TRBD2,TRBJ2-4,TGTGCCAGCAGCCACCCCAGCGGGGTCATGGGCATTCAGTACTTC,CASSHPSGVMGIQYF
many,TRBV27,NA,TRBJ2-2,TGTGCCAGCAGTTTATGGCAGGGTCTGACCGGGGAGCTGTTTTTT,CASSLWQGLTGELFF
NA,TRBV6-2/TRBV6-3,NA,TRBJ1-1,TGTGCCAGCAGTTATATAGGGGGTGCTGAAGCTTTCTTT,CASSYIGGAEAFF
NA,TRBV10-3,TRBD2,TRBJ2-3,TGTGCCATCAGTATTAGCGGGGAGGCGATAGATACGCAGTATTTT,CAISISGEAIDTQYF
NA,TRBV6-1,TRBD2,TRBJ2-1,TGTGCCAGCAGTGAAGCAAGCGGGGACGATGAGCAGTTCTTC,CASSEASGDDEQFF
NA,TRBV7-7,NA,TRBJ1-1,TGTGCTAGCAGCTTAGACCAGAACACTGAAGCTTTCTTT,CASSLDQNTEAFF
few,TRBV5-3,TRBD1,TRBJ1-2,TGTGCCAGAGGAGGGACAGGGGGTTTTTCTTCTGGCTACACCTTC,CARGGTGGFSSGYTF